This T cell receptor beta chain was obtained from a study of blood T cells in healthy people across ages. Sample-barcoded 5' priming and a J-beta primer mix drove a second PCR of about 6 to 12 cycles. TCRdb reprocessed the 5' RACE reads with MiXCR, giving one entry per CDR3 protein. The sample lists 1.5 million to 2 million distinct CDR3 sequences, roughly 28% occurring once. Germline V gene lookup returns CDR1 DFQATT and CDR2 SNEGSKA (reference sequence). V dropped 4 bases and J dropped 0; count of bases not matched to a gene: 8. The CDR3 has 16 residues. The sample taken for sequencing was blood. The genes are TRBV20-1 and TRBJ2-3; 9 bases are shared with TRBD2. This receptor was taken from a woman in her twenties or thirties in good health. CDR3 sequence (DNA): TGCAGTGCTATAGCGGGAGAATCCTTTAGCACAGATACGCAGTATTTT. Translation gives CSAIAGESFSTDTQYF.